These 30 T cell receptor beta chains originate from one sample sequenced in a study of identical twins. TCRdb called the 5' RACE reads again in MiXCR, with one record for every CDR3 protein. Of fewer than 900,000 distinct CDR3 sequences listed, 21% are singletons. The same data also went into a second study, on T cells expressing NK-cell markers.

Sequenced: PBMCs. These receptors were collected from a woman aged 18-35 years in good health.

J is TRBJ2-7 and V is TRBV7-8; D might be TRBD1 (6 bases). The germline V gene has CDR1 SGHVS and CDR2 FQNEAQ. This CDR3 is 14 amino acids long. Trimming stripped 5 bases from V and 2 bases from J, with 13 bases between. This CDR3 is CASSQTGFAYEQYF. The CDR3 coding sequence is TGTGCCAGCAGCCAAACAGGGTTTGCCTACGAGCAGTACTTC.

The chain recombines TRBV30 with TRBJ2-1; 12 nucleotides line up with TRBD2. This CDR3 is 18 amino acids long. Unmatched junction bases numbered 11, after V lost 0 bases and J lost 5 bases. Germline CDR1 is GTSNPN and CDR2 is SVGIG (reference sequence). For the CDR3, the DNA is TGTGCCTGGAGTGTGGGGACTAGCGGGTATAAAACGGACAATGAGCAGTTCTTC. It encodes CAWSVGTSGYKTDNEQFF.

The chain recombines TRBV20-1 with TRBJ2-1; possibly TRBD2 for D (6 bases). Trimming left V 6 bases short and J 1 base short, with 19 bases between. Looked up from germline, CDR1 is DFQATT and CDR2 is SNEGSKA (reference sequence). There are 16 residues in the CDR3. The CDR3 DNA reads as TGCAGTGCCATACGGACTACCACTGGGTCCTACAATGAGCAGTTCTTC. It codes for CSAIRTTTGSYNEQFF.

This clonotype has a count of ten or more. The chain couples TRBV12-3 or TRBV12-4 to TRBJ2-7; 10 bases match TRBD1. The CDR3 runs 14 residues. The junction had 5 bases not matched to a gene; V was cut back by 3 bases and J by 6 bases. CDR3 in amino acids: CASSLTGGHLEQYF. DNA of the CDR3: TGTGCCAGCAGTTTGACAGGGGGCCACCTCGAGCAGTACTTC.

The chain couples TRBV10-3 to TRBJ2-1; perhaps D is TRBD1 or TRBD2 (6 bases each). The germline V gene encodes CDR1 ENHRY and CDR2 SYGVKD. The CDR3 spans 14 residues. Between the trimmed V and J ends, which lost 5 bases and 8 bases, there was a span of 16 bases. CDR3 nucleotides: TGTGCCATCAGTCCTGGGACTGGGGGCGATGAGCAGTTCTTC. Translating gives CAISPGTGGDEQFF.

The table lists this clonotype with many counts. The J gene is TRBJ2-3, the V gene TRBV20-1; 7 bases match TRBD1. This CDR3 is 12 amino acids long. Germline V lookup: CDR1 DFQATT, CDR2 SNEGSKA (reference sequence). V was pared by 6 bases and J by 5 bases, with 5 bases of the junction left unmatched. The CDR3 sequence: CSATQGRDTQYF. DNA for the CDR3: TGCAGTGCCACACAGGGGAGAGATACGCAGTATTTT.

The chain combines TRBV23-1 with TRBJ1-5; D is undetermined. TRBV23-1 is recorded as an ORF, its role being uncertain. The CDR3 extends over 15 amino acids. With 2 bases removed from V and 10 bases from J, the gap between germline ends came to 18 bases. CDR3 nucleotide sequence: TGCGCCAGCAGTCAAAAATGCGGCGGCCGTCGCCCCCAGCATTTT. Its translation: CASSQKCGGRRPQHF.

This clonotype has at least ten counts. The chain has TRBV3-1 and TRBJ2-7; D is undetermined. CDR3 length: 11 amino acids. V was pared by 3 bases and J by 3 bases, with 3 bases between. The germline gives CDR1 LGHDT, CDR2 YNNKEL (reference sequence). CDR3 in DNA: TGTGCCAGCAGCCAGTACTACGAGCAGTACTTC. Its translation is CASSQYYEQYF.

The chain recombines TRBV28 with TRBJ2-1; 7 nucleotides line up with TRBD2. CDR3 length: 12 residues. V shed 2 bases, J shed 10 bases, and the junction held 2 bases outside the gene matches. The V gene's germline CDR1 is MDHEN and CDR2 SYDVKM. The CDR3 DNA follows: TGTGCCAGCAGTTTAATGCGGGGGGAGCAGTTCTTC. It codes for CASSLMRGEQFF.

This clonotype was recorded a few times. The chain's CDR3 is CASSHRIQGTEAFF. Written as DNA, the CDR3 is TGCGCCAGCAGCCATAGGATACAGGGCACTGAAGCTTTCTTT. The chain has TRBV4-3 and TRBJ1-1, with D possibly TRBD1 on 6 matching bases. The ends were cut back, 3 bases at V and 4 bases at J, with 12 bases in the middle. The CDR3 contains 14 residues. CDR1 LGHNA and CDR2 YSLEER come from the germline V gene.

The V and J genes are TRBV20-1 and TRBJ2-3; TRBD2 matches 9 bases. With V trimmed by 3 bases and J by 6 bases, 4 bases remained unmatched. Germline V gene lookup returns CDR1 DFQATT and CDR2 SNEGSKA (reference sequence). This CDR3 region has 13 residues. CDR3 residues: CSASSSGADTQYF. The DNA for the CDR3 is TGCAGTGCTAGTTCTAGCGGGGCCGATACGCAGTATTTT.

The chain has TRBV7-9 and TRBJ2-3; D uncertain. The germline gives CDR1 SEHNR, CDR2 FQNEAQ (reference sequence). CDR3 length: 13 residues. V lost 1 base to trimming and J lost 6 bases, with 8 bases between them. The CDR3 DNA is TGTGCCAGCAGCTTAGTGGAGAGGGATACGCAGTATTTT. Translating it yields CASSLVERDTQYF.

This clonotype turned up a few times. V is TRBV24-1 and J is TRBJ2-7; 10 bases fit TRBD2. Trimming removed 5 bases from V and 4 bases from J; junction bases left unmatched: 7. The CDR3 loop spans 15 amino acids. Germline V gene data show CDR1 as KGHDR and CDR2 as SFDVKD. DNA for the CDR3: TGTGCCACCAGTGTACGTAGCGGGAGGAAATACGAGCAGTACTTC. This sequence encodes CATSVRSGRKYEQYF.

The chain employs TRBV20-1 and TRBJ2-7, with a tentative D call TRBD1 (5 bases). Deletions cut 0 bases from V and 8 bases from J, with 17 bases between. Germline-derived CDR1 and CDR2 are DFQATT and SNEGSKA (reference sequence). This CDR3 has 14 residues. In DNA form, the CDR3 reads TGCAGTGCTAGAGAAAATCCAGGGCGTGGGCAGCAGTACTTC. Amino acids: CSARENPGRGQQYF.

The chain uses TRBV12-3 or TRBV12-4 and TRBJ2-5; 8 bases are shared with TRBD1. The CDR3 runs to 15 residues. Trimming cost V 1 base and J 5 bases; bases outside gene matches: 6. DNA for the CDR3: TGTGCCAGCAGTTTAGAGGACAGGGTGGGGGAGACCCAGTACTTC. Protein product: CASSLEDRVGETQYF.

The chain employs TRBV20-1 and TRBJ1-5; D remains ambiguous. Germline loops: CDR1 DFQATT, CDR2 SNEGSKA (reference sequence). Trimming removed 6 bases from V and 2 bases from J, with 11 bases in between. The CDR3 covers 13 residues. In DNA, the CDR3 is TGCAGTGCCCGGATCGGGGGCAATCAGCCCCAGCATTTT. This codes for CSARIGGNQPQHF.

The chain joins TRBV29-1 to TRBJ2-3; possible D gene TRBD1, 6 bases. The CDR3 has 13 residues. Deletions cut 6 bases from V and 3 bases from J, with 13 bases between. Germline CDR1 is SQVTM and CDR2 is ANQGSEA. This chain's CDR3 is CSVYRDWTDTQYF. Written as DNA, the CDR3 is TGCAGCGTGTACAGGGATTGGACAGATACGCAGTATTTT.

The V and J genes are TRBV29-1 and TRBJ2-1; possibly TRBD1 for D (6 bases). CDR3 length: 11 amino acids. The ends were cut back, 7 bases at V and 10 bases at J, with 14 bases in the middle. The germline CDR1 and CDR2 sequences are SQVTM and ANQGSEA. CDR3: CSGWTAPEQFF. DNA for the CDR3: TGCAGCGGTTGGACAGCTCCGGAGCAGTTCTTC.

This sequence joins TRBV20-1 and TRBJ2-7; 11 bases match TRBD2. The germline V gene has CDR1 DFQATT and CDR2 SNEGSKA (reference sequence). The junction had 9 bases not matched to a gene; V was cut back by 0 bases and J by 5 bases. The CDR3 is 16 amino acids. CDR3 protein: CSARDTSGRTFDEQYF. The CDR3 DNA follows: TGCAGTGCTAGAGATACTAGCGGGAGAACATTCGACGAGCAGTACTTC.

The chain has TRBV6-2 or TRBV6-3 and TRBJ2-2; maybe TRBD1 (6 bases). V lost 6 bases to trimming and J lost 5 bases, with 31 bases between them. Germline loops: CDR1 MNHEY, CDR2 SVGEGT. This CDR3 contains 20 residues. The CDR3 here is CASRRRIPTSQGRGTGELFF. The CDR3 DNA reads as TGTGCCAGCAGACGACGTATTCCAACCTCACAGGGAAGAGGGACCGGGGAGCTGTTTTTT.

In its sample, this clonotype was seen a few times. This chain uses TRBV12-3 or TRBV12-4 with TRBJ2-1; D perhaps matches TRBD2 (6 bases). This CDR3 region has 14 residues. V was clipped by 7 bases and J by 2 bases, with 12 bases between them. The CDR3 nucleotides read TGTGCCAGCACCCTGCGGGGTGCCTACAATGAGCAGTTCTTC. Translated: CASTLRGAYNEQFF.

A few counts support this clonotype. The rearrangement joins TRBV30 to TRBJ2-2; D unclear. Germline V gives CDR1 GTSNPN, CDR2 SVGIG (reference sequence). V lost 2 bases, J lost 0 bases, and 10 bases lay in between. The CDR3 is 15 amino acids. Written as DNA, the CDR3 is TGTGCCTGGAGTCCGTTTACCCCGAACACCGGGGAGCTGTTTTTT. This gives the protein CAWSPFTPNTGELFF.

This clonotype was observed many times. The chain recombines TRBV7-2 with TRBJ2-1, with D tentatively TRBD2 (5 bases). The CDR3 totals 11 residues. Trimming cost V 7 bases and J 5 bases, with 6 bases left between them. Germline values: CDR1 SGHTA, CDR2 FQGNSA. CDR3 DNA sequence: TGTGCCAGCACTAGCAACAATGAGCAGTTCTTC. Amino acid sequence: CASTSNNEQFF.

This clonotype was counted only a few times. The chain has TRBV19 and TRBJ2-7; D not resolved. CDR1 LNHDA and CDR2 SQIVND come from the germline V gene (reference sequence). The CDR3 has 13 residues. V lost 1 base and J 9 bases, leaving 13 bases between the germline ends. DNA of the CDR3: TGTGCCAGTAGTATAGGAGGCCGTTTAGGGCAGTACTTC. It encodes CASSIGGRLGQYF.

The chain couples TRBV7-3 to TRBJ2-3, with D possibly being TRBD1 (6 bases). CDR1 and CDR2 (germline): SGHTA, FQGTGA. The CDR3 covers 17 residues. Trimming removed 9 bases at V and 4 bases at J, with 26 bases between. CDR3 protein: CASSPTLGAGQADTQYF. CDR3 in DNA: TGTGCCAGTAGCCCGACCCTGGGGGCAGGGCAAGCAGATACGCAGTATTTT. Full variable domain (outside the CDR3, taken from reference TRBV7-3 and TRBJ2-3): GAGVSQTPSNKVTEKGKYVELRCDPISGHTALYWYRQSLGQGPEFLIYFQGTGAADDSGLPNDRFFAVRPEGSVSTLKIQRTERGDSAVYLCASSPTLGAGQADTQYFGPGTRLTVL.

Only a few counts were recorded for this clonotype. The chain joins TRBV6-5 to TRBJ2-3, with D hard to call. The CDR3 runs 14 residues. Trimming took off 2 bases at V and 7 bases at J, with 13 bases between the two ends. Germline-derived CDR1 and CDR2 are MNHEY and SVGAGI. CDR3 nucleotide sequence: TGTGCCAGCAGTTACGGGTCAACCAGGCATACGCAGTATTTT. Residues: CASSYGSTRHTQYF.

This clonotype appeared many times. V gene TRBV20-1 combines with J gene TRBJ1-2, with D hard to call. V shed 1 base and J shed 0 bases, with 12 bases lying between them. From germline, CDR1 is DFQATT and CDR2 SNEGSKA (reference sequence). The CDR3 runs 15 residues. This CDR3 reads CSARVLKAANYGYTF. The CDR3, as DNA: TGCAGTGCTAGAGTCCTGAAGGCAGCTAACTATGGCTACACCTTC.

The sample holds a few counts of this clonotype. The V and J genes are TRBV12-3 or TRBV12-4 and TRBJ2-2, with 8 bases lining up with TRBD1. The ends lost 6 bases at V and 4 bases at J; junction bases unmatched: 7. The length of the CDR3 is 15 residues. The CDR3 loop reads CASSPRGRSTGELFF. The DNA for the CDR3 is TGTGCCAGCAGCCCCAGGGGGCGAAGCACCGGGGAGCTGTTTTTT.

V usage is TRBV19 and J usage is TRBJ2-3; TRBD1 matches at 8 bases. The CDR3 sequence is 15 residues long. V was pared by 7 bases and J by 4 bases, with 10 bases of the junction left unmatched. The germline CDR1 and CDR2 sequences are LNHDA and SQIVND (reference sequence). In DNA, the CDR3 is TGTGCCAGTAACGGCGGGCAGGGGGCTGCAGATACGCAGTATTTT. It encodes CASNGGQGAADTQYF. The full variable domain, in which reference TRBV19 and TRBJ2-3 provide the parts outside the CDR3, is DGGITQSPKYLFRKEGQNVTLSCEQNLNHDAMYWYRQDPGQGLRLIYYSQIVNDFQKGDIAEGYSVSREKKESFPLTVTSAQKNPTAFYLCASNGGQGAADTQYFGPGTRLTVL.

The chain uses TRBV6-1 and TRBJ2-1; the D gene is possibly TRBD2 (5 bases). The CDR3 length is 14 residues. CDR1 is MNHNS, CDR2 SASEGT, per germline. V was clipped by 6 bases and J by 13 bases, with 22 bases between them. CDR3 nucleotide sequence: TGTGCCAGCAGCGAGGGCCAGCGTTACGAGGAACAGTTCTTC. Translating gives CASSEGQRYEEQFF.